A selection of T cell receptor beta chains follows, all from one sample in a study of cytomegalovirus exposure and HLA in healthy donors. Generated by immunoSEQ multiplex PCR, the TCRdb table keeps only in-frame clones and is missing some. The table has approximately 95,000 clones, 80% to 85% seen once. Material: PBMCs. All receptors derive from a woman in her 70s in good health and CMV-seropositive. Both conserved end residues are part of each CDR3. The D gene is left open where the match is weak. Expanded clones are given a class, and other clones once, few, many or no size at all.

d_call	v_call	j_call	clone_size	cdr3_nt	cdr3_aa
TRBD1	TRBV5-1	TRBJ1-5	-	TGCGCCAGCAGCTTGTTGGGGACAGGCGATCAGCCCCAGCATTTT	CASSLLGTGDQPQHF
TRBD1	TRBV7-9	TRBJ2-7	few	TGTGCCAGCAGCGCCGGGACAGGGGACCGTTACTTC	CASSAGTGDRYF
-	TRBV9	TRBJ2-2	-	TGTGCCAGCAGCGCGTGGGAGCTCACCGGGGAGCTGTTTTTT	CASSAWELTGELFF
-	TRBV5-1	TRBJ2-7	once	TGCGCCAGCAGCGGGAGCTACGAGCAGTACTTC	CASSGSYEQYF
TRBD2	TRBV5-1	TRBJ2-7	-	TGCGCCAGCAGCGCAAGACTAGCGGAGCCCTACGAGCAGTACTTC	CASSARLAEPYEQYF
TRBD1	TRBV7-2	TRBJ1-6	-	TGTGCCAGCAGCCTAGCCAGGGACAGTTATTCACCCCTCCACTTT	CASSLARDSYSPLHF
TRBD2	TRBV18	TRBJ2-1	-	TGTGCCAGCTCACCCCTACTAGCGAAAAACAACCCGAGCTCCTACAATGAGCAGTTCTTC	CASSPLLAKNNPSSYNEQFF
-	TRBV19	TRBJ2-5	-	TGTGCCAGTAGTCCCTACCCGGAGAGGGACCAGTACTTC	CASSPYPERDQYF
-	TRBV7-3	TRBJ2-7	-	TGTGCCAGCAGCACCCCAGGTTTTGAGCAGTACTTC	CASSTPGFEQYF
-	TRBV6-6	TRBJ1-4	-	TGTGCCAGCAGTGGGGAGGGAAAACTGTTTTTT	CASSGEGKLFF
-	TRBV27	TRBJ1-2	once	TGTGCCAGCAGTTCTGTCTATGGCTACACCTTC	CASSSVYGYTF
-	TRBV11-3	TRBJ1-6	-	TGTGCCAGCAGCTTGGCGGGGAGGGCTCCTAATTCACCCCTCCACTTT	CASSLAGRAPNSPLHF
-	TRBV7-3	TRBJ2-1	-	TGTGCCAGCAGCTTAAGCCACAGAGACAATGAGCAGTTCTTC	CASSLSHRDNEQFF
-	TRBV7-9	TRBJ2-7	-	TGTGCCAGCAGCTTATCTAGGGGAGAGCAGTACTTC	CASSLSRGEQYF
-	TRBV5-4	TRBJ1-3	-	TGTGCCAGCAGCTTCATAGGGGATGGAAACACCATATATTTT	CASSFIGDGNTIYF
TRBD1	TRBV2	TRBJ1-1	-	TGTGCCAGCAGCGGGACAGGGGGCCCCTACACTGAAGCTTTCTTT	CASSGTGGPYTEAFF
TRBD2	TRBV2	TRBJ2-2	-	TGTGCCAGCCTCTGGGCTAGCGGGAACACCGGGGAGCTGTTTTTT	CASLWASGNTGELFF
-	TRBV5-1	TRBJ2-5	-	TGCGCCAGCAGCTTTTCAGGGGGGATTAGTCAAGAGACCCAGTACTTC	CASSFSGGISQETQYF
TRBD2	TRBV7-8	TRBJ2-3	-	TGTGCCAGCAGCTTAACCGGGAGGGCAGATACGCAGTATTTT	CASSLTGRADTQYF
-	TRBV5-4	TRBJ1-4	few	TGTGCCAGCAGCTTGGCGGCGCGGAGTAATGAAAAACTGTTTTTT	CASSLAARSNEKLFF
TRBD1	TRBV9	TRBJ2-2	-	TGTGCCAGCAGCGCGGGGACAGCCAACACCGGGGAGCTGTTTTTT	CASSAGTANTGELFF
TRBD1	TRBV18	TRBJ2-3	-	TGTGCCAGCTCGCCCGGGACAGGAAGCACAGATACGCAGTATTTT	CASSPGTGSTDTQYF
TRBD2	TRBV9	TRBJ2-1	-	TGTGCCAGCAGCCCTCGGACTAGCGGGAGAGGGAATGAGCAGTTCTTC	CASSPRTSGRGNEQFF
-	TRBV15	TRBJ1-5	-	TGTGCCACCAGCAGAGATAGGGGTCAGCCCCAGCATTTT	CATSRDRGQPQHF